This entry is about one T cell receptor (beta chain). Its matching antigen is unknown. Deletions cut 4 bases from V and 3 bases from J, with 13 bases between. The CDR3 covers 14 residues. Per the germline V gene, CDR1 is SGHRS and CDR2 is YFSETQ. Findings of the study overall: Tumor Treg TCRs overlapped most with tumor naive CD4+ cells. The TCR gene usage of tumor memory CD4+ T cells clustered together with blood and lymph node memory CD4+ cells and with lymph node naive CD4+ cells.

CD25-based Treg depletion was applied to purified naive CD4+ T cells. After constant-region reverse-primer amplification, full-length variable regions underwent semi-nested PCR with Nested Universal Primer A. TCRdb re-analysed the 5' RACE reads in MiXCR, keeping a single row per CDR3 protein. The sample holds about 40,000 distinct CDR3 sequences; about 19% are singletons and the top ten take roughly 2.8%. The J gene is TRBJ2-5, the V gene TRBV5-1, with D possibly being TRBD1 (5 bases). The source of this sequence is a female donor with breast cancer. Sequencing input: naive CD4+ T cells sorted from a lymph node. Subset specified: naive CD4+ T cells, CD4+CD45RA+CD25-. CDR3 coding DNA: TGCGCCAGCAGCCCCACAGGAGTGGAAGAGACCCAGTACTTC. Residues: CASSPTGVEETQYF.